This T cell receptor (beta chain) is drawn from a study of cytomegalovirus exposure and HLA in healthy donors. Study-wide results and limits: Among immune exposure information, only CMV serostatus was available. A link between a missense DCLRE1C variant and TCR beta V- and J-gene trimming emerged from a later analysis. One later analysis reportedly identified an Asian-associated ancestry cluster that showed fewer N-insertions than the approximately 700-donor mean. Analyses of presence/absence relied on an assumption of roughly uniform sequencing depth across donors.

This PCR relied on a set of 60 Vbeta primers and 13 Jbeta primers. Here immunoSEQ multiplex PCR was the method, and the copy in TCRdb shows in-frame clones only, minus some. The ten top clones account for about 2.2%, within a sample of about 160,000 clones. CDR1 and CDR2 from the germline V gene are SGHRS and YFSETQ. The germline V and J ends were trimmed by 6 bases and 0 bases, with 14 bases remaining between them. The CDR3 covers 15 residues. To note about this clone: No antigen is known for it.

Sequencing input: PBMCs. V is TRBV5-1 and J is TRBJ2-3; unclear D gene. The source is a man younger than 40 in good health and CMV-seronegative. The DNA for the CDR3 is TGCGCCAGCAAAGTACAGCCTGCTAGCACAGATACGCAGTATTTT. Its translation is CASKVQPASTDTQYF.